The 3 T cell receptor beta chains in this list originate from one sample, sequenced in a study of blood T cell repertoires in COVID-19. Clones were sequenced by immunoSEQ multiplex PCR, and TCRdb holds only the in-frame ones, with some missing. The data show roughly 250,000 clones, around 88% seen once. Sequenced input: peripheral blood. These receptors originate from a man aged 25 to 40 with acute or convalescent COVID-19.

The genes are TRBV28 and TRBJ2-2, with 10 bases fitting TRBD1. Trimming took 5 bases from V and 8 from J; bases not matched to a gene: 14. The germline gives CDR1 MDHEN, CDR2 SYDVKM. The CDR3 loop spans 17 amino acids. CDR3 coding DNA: TGTGCCAGCAGTGGATACGACAGGGGGCGGATCGGTGGGGAGCTGTTTTTT. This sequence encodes CASSGYDRGRIGGELFF.

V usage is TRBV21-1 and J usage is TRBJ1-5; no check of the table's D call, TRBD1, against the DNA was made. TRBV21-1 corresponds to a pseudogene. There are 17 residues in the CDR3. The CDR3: CASRYIRTGSSNQPQHF. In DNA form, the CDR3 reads TGTGCCAGCAGGTATATAAGGACAGGGAGTAGTAATCAGCCCCAGCATTTT.

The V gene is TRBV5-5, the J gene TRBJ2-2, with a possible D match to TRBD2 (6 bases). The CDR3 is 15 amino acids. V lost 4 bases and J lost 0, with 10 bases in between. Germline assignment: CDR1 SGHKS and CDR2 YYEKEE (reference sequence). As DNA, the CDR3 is TGTGCCAGCAGCCCTGGAGGGACGAACACCGGGGAGCTGTTTTTT. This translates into CASSPGGTNTGELFF.